One and the same sample provided the 9 T cell receptor beta chains below, sequenced in a study of blood T cell repertoires in COVID-19. Sequenced by immunoSEQ multiplex PCR; TCRdb stores in-frame clones only, minus some. The sample lists 110,000 or so clones, over 70% occurring once. Sequenced material: peripheral blood. Source of these receptors: a human donor in a cohort sampled during active or convalescent COVID-19.

CDR3 loop: CASSLTGGGEQYF. CDR3 bases: TGTGCCAGCAGCCTTACAGGAGGAGGGGAGCAGTACTTC. This rearrangement joins TRBV14 to TRBJ2-7, with D maybe TRBD2 (6 bases). Trimming shortened V by 4 bases and J by 7 bases, and 14 bases separated the two germline ends. CDR3 size: 13 residues. CDR1 and CDR2 (germline): SGHDN, FVKESK.

J is TRBJ2-5 and V is TRBV7-8, with D possibly being TRBD1 (7 bases). Germline assignment: CDR1 SGHVS and CDR2 FQNEAQ. The CDR3 contains 15 residues. V lost 2 bases and J 1 base, leaving 11 bases between the germline ends. CDR3: CASSLTQGGQETQYF. The DNA for the CDR3 is TGTGCCAGCAGCTTAACCCAGGGGGGCCAAGAGACCCAGTACTTC.

The J gene is TRBJ2-1, the V gene TRBV9; 9 bases are a match to TRBD2. The V segment lost 3 bases and the J segment 3 bases; nucleotides outside the gene matches: 7. This CDR3 region has 16 residues. CDR1 SGDLS and CDR2 YYNGEE come from the germline V gene. The CDR3 nucleotides read TGTGCCAGCAGCGAACCGCGGGGGGGCGGCTACAATGAGCAGTTCTTC. Protein sequence: CASSEPRGGGYNEQFF.

CDR3 in amino acids: CASSPGAPSAGANVLTF. DNA of the CDR3: TGTGCCAGCTCACCAGGGGCACCCAGCGCCGGGGCCAACGTCCTGACTTTC. The chain uses TRBV18 and TRBJ2-6; D might be TRBD1 (5 bases). The CDR3 is made up of 17 amino acids. Germline V lookup: CDR1 KGHSH, CDR2 LQKENI. V dropped 2 bases and J dropped 4 bases, with 15 bases sitting between them.

V is TRBV18 and J is TRBJ2-1; 7 positions match TRBD1. Germline lookup yields CDR1 KGHSH and CDR2 LQKENI. Losses at the gene ends were 2 bases for V and 2 bases for J; bases not matched to a gene: 6. This CDR3 comprises 16 residues. Written as DNA, the CDR3 is TGTGCCAGCTCACCATTATCCGGGACAGCCTACAATGAGCAGTTCTTC. This translates into CASSPLSGTAYNEQFF.

The chain carries TRBV6-1 and TRBJ2-7, with unresolved D. There are 14 residues in the CDR3. V gave up 1 base and J gave up 4 bases, with 11 bases separating them. Germline V lookup: CDR1 MNHNS, CDR2 SASEGT. The CDR3: CASSEGWLVYEQYF. DNA for the CDR3: TGTGCCAGCAGTGAAGGGTGGCTAGTTTACGAGCAGTACTTC.

This clone was seen a handful of times. This chain links TRBV19 with TRBJ2-5; tentatively, D is TRBD1 (6 bases). This CDR3 is 15 amino acids long. V lost 4 bases to trimming and J lost 4 bases, with 16 bases between them. Germline V lookup: CDR1 LNHDA, CDR2 SQIVND (reference sequence). In nucleotides, the CDR3 is TGTGCCAGTAGTAAAAACAGGGAGTGGGCAGAGACCCAGTACTTC. It yields the protein CASSKNREWAETQYF.

The genes are TRBV10-2 and TRBJ1-2; no definite D call. CDR3 length: 13 residues. The V and J ends lost 6 bases and 5 bases respectively, with 13 bases between them. Per germline, CDR1 WSHSY and CDR2 SAAADI. The CDR3 DNA follows: TGCGCCAGCAGGGGAGAATTAATTTATGGCTACACCTTC. This codes for CASRGELIYGYTF.

The chain recombines TRBV28 with TRBJ2-7; 8 nucleotides match TRBD1. Germline-derived CDR1 and CDR2 are MDHEN and SYDVKM. After removal of 5 bases from V and 1 base from J, the junction contained 4 bases not matched to a gene. The CDR3 is 14 amino acids. This CDR3 is CASSPRQGSYEQYF. DNA of the CDR3: TGTGCCAGCAGTCCCAGACAGGGGTCCTACGAGCAGTACTTC. The variable domain in full, with the rest retrieved from reference TRBV28 and TRBJ2-7, is DVKVTQSSRYLVKRTGEKVFLECVQDMDHENMFWYRQDPGLGLRLIYFSYDVKMKEKGDIPEGYSVSREKKERFSLILESASTNQTSMYLCASSPRQGSYEQYFGPGTRLTVT.